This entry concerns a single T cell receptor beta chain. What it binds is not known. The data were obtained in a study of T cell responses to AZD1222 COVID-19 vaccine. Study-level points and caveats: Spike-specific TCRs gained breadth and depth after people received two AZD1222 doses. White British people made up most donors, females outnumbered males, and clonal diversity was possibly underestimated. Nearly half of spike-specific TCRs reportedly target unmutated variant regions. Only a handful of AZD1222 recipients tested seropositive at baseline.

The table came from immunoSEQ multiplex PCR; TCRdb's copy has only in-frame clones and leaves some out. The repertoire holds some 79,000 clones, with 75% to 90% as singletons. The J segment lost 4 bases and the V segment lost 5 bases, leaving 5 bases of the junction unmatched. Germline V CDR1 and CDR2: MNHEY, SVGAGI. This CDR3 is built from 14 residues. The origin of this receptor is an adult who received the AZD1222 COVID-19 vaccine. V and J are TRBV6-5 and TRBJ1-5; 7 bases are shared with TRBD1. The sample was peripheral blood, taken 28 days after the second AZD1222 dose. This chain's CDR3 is CASSRDRINQPQHF. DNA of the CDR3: TGTGCCAGCAGTAGGGACAGAATAAATCAGCCCCAGCATTTT.